A single sample is the source of the 25 T cell receptor beta chains below, sequenced in a study of blood T cell repertoires in COVID-19. The table came from immunoSEQ multiplex PCR; TCRdb's copy has only in-frame clones and leaves some out. Of approximately 150,000 clones in the sample, 80% were seen once. Sequencing was carried out using PBMCs or T cells enriched from blood (not recorded which). These receptors were taken from a man aged 40-49 years who had recovered from COVID-19.

The chain recombines TRBV3-1 (or the pseudogene TRBV3-2) with TRBJ1-1; D is unclear. The CDR3 covers 13 residues. In germline, CDR1 is LGHDT, CDR2 YNNKEL (reference sequence). Trimming pared 2 bases from V and 1 base from J, leaving 5 bases between. The CDR3 DNA reads TGTGCCAGCAGCCAACAGGAGAACACTGAAGCTTTCTTT. Residues: CASSQQENTEAFF.

The chain joins TRBV11-2 to TRBJ2-1; 9 nucleotides match TRBD2. The CDR3 consists of 15 residues. Germline V CDR1 and CDR2: SGHAT, FQNNGV. Trimming removed 2 bases from V and 9 bases from J; junction bases left unmatched: 8. The DNA of the CDR3 is TGTGCCAGCAGCTTAATGGGACTAGCTGGACGTGAGCAGTTCTTC. Protein product: CASSLMGLAGREQFF.

The chain employs TRBV7-9 and TRBJ1-1; the D gene is possibly TRBD1 (6 bases). Trimming took 4 bases from V and 10 from J, leaving 13 bases between them. The CDR3 covers 12 residues. In germline, CDR1 is SEHNR, CDR2 FQNEAQ (reference sequence). The CDR3 region has the DNA TGTGCCAGCAGCTATTACGAGGGGGTAGCTTTCTTT. Translation: CASSYYEGVAFF. The entire variable domain, with the rest obtained from reference TRBV7-9 and TRBJ1-1, is as follows: DTGVSQNPRHKITKRGQNVTFRCDPISEHNRLYWYRQTLGQGPEFLTYFQNEAQLEKSRLLSDRFSAERPKGSFSTLEIQRTEQGDSAMYLCASSYYEGVAFFGQGTRLTVV.

This clone was counted only a few times. The chain has TRBV2 and TRBJ1-5; the D gene is possibly TRBD1 (5 bases). Per the germline V gene, CDR1 is SNHLY and CDR2 is FYNNEI. The CDR3 has 14 residues. Trimming left V 4 bases short and J 4 bases short, with 11 bases between. In nucleotides, the CDR3 is TGTGCCAGCAGTGTCGAGCGGGGGAATCAGCCCCAGCATTTT. As protein: CASSVERGNQPQHF.

The chain links TRBV11-2 to TRBJ2-3; D is perhaps TRBD2 (5 bases). The CDR3 loop spans 16 amino acids. Trimming pared 0 bases from V and 2 bases from J, leaving 12 bases between. Germline V CDR1 and CDR2: SGHAT, FQNNGV. Written as DNA, the CDR3 is TGTGCCAGCAGCTTAGAAGAGGGTCGCTCCACAGATACGCAGTATTTT. Translation gives CASSLEEGRSTDTQYF.

The chain links TRBV18 to TRBJ1-2, with D hard to call. The CDR3 is 14 residues long. CDR1 and CDR2 from the germline V gene are KGHSH and LQKENI. The V end was cut by 4 bases, the J end by 1 base, with 10 bases between. The CDR3 region has the DNA TGTGCCAGCTCACTAGACACAAGTAACTATGGCTACACCTTC. Translating it yields CASSLDTSNYGYTF.

V usage is TRBV5-1 and J usage is TRBJ1-4, with a tentative D call TRBD1 (6 bases). The germline CDR1 and CDR2 sequences are SGHRS and YFSETQ. The CDR3 is 15 residues long. V dropped 4 bases and J dropped 8 bases, with 18 bases sitting between them. CDR3: CASSALQGSAEKLFF. The CDR3 nucleotides read TGCGCCAGCAGCGCCCTACAGGGATCCGCCGAAAAACTGTTTTTT.

There are a few counts of this clone. In the same sample, other DNA sequences code for this CDR3. The V and J genes are TRBV5-1 and TRBJ2-4; 7 positions agree with TRBD2. The germline V gene has CDR1 SGHRS and CDR2 YFSETQ. The V gene end was trimmed by 4 bases and the J gene end by 1 base; junction bases not matched to a gene: 5. The CDR3 spans 15 residues. This chain's CDR3 is CASSPLAGAKNIQYF. The CDR3 bases are TGCGCCAGCAGCCCCTTAGCGGGCGCCAAAAACATTCAGTACTTC. Filled out from reference TRBV5-1 and TRBJ2-4, the complete variable domain reads KAGVTQTPRYLIKTRGQQVTLSCSPISGHRSVSWYQQTPGQGLQFLFEYFSETQRNKGNFPGRFSGRQFSNSRSEMNVSTLELGDSALYLCASSPLAGAKNIQYFGAGTRLSVL.

The chain uses TRBV30 and TRBJ1-3; perhaps TRBD1 as D (6 bases). This CDR3 is built from 17 residues. V was shortened by 5 bases and J by 0 bases, with 20 bases between the two germline ends. Germline values: CDR1 GTSNPN, CDR2 SVGIG (reference sequence). The CDR3 coding sequence is TGTGCCTGGGGGAACACAGGGATCAGGAGCTCTGGAAACACCATATATTTT. Amino acids: CAWGNTGIRSSGNTIYF.

The chain recombines TRBV9 with TRBJ2-2, with a tentative D call TRBD1 (5 bases). Germline values: CDR1 SGDLS, CDR2 YYNGEE. Deletions cut 5 bases from V and 0 bases from J, with 11 bases between. This CDR3 has 15 amino acids. CDR3 bases: TGTGCCAGCAGGAAAGGACAATCGAACACCGGGGAGCTGTTTTTT. It codes for CASRKGQSNTGELFF.

The V and J genes are TRBV11-2 and TRBJ1-2; D not resolved. Trimming left V 6 bases short and J 0 bases short, with 8 bases between. Germline V gene sequence: CDR1 SGHAT, CDR2 FQNNGV. CDR3 length: 13 residues. The CDR3 spells CASSYTANYGYTF. The CDR3 coding sequence is TGTGCCAGCAGTTACACAGCTAACTATGGCTACACCTTC.

The chain couples TRBV27 to TRBJ1-1, with a possible D match to TRBD1 (5 bases). This CDR3 region has 13 residues. Germline values: CDR1 MNHEY, CDR2 SMNVEV (reference sequence). Trimming removed 2 bases from V and 6 bases from J, with 10 bases in between. The DNA of the CDR3 is TGTGCCAGCAGTTTAATAAAGGGGCCTGAAGCTTTCTTT. It translates to CASSLIKGPEAFF.

The chain joins TRBV4-1 to TRBJ2-7, with D possibly being TRBD2 (5 bases). Trimming shortened V by 6 bases and J by 3 bases, and 18 bases separated the two germline ends. CDR1 MGHRA and CDR2 YSYEKL come from the germline V gene. This CDR3 is 15 amino acids long. DNA of the CDR3: TGCGCCAGCAGGGGTGGGTCAGGCGGGTACTACGAGCAGTACTTC. Translated: CASRGGSGGYYEQYF.

The chain is built from TRBV3-1 (or the pseudogene TRBV3-2) and TRBJ1-3; TRBD1 matches at 7 bases. The CDR3 has 17 amino acids. Germline loops: CDR1 LGHDT, CDR2 YNNKEL (reference sequence). The trim removed 4 bases at V and 0 bases at J, leaving 9 bases unmatched. In DNA, the CDR3 is TGTGCCAGCAGCCTTGGGCGACAGGGACTCTCTGGAAACACCATATATTTT. This codes for CASSLGRQGLSGNTIYF.

In its sample, this clone was seen once. CDR3 sequence reads: CASSQLWRFLVETQYF. The CDR3, as DNA: TGTGCCAGCAGCCAACTTTGGAGATTCCTTGTAGAGACCCAGTACTTC. The chain couples TRBV14 to TRBJ2-5; D is unclear. V lost 2 bases and J 4 bases, leaving 17 bases between the germline ends. The CDR3 has 16 residues. Germline V lookup: CDR1 SGHDN, CDR2 FVKESK. Together with reference TRBV14 and TRBJ2-5, the CDR3 gives the full variable domain: EAGVTQFPSHSVIEKGQTVTLRCDPISGHDNLYWYRRVMGKEIKFLLHFVKESKQDESGMPNNRFLAERTGGTYSTLKVQPAELEDSGVYFCASSQLWRFLVETQYFGPGTRLLVL.

The chain employs TRBV15 and TRBJ2-1, with D maybe TRBD1 (6 bases). The germline gives CDR1 LNHNV, CDR2 YYDKDF (reference sequence). Between the trimmed V and J ends, which lost 2 bases and 4 bases, there was a span of 12 bases. This CDR3 has 15 residues. The CDR3 is CATSRTGSAYNEQFF. The CDR3 nucleotides are TGTGCCACCAGCAGAACAGGGTCGGCGTACAATGAGCAGTTCTTC.

V usage is TRBV4-1 and J usage is TRBJ1-1, with D hard to call. CDR1 is MGHRA, CDR2 YSYEKL, per germline. Trimming left V 4 bases short and J 2 bases short, with 11 bases between. There are 14 residues in the CDR3. CDR3 nucleotide sequence: TGCGCCAGCAGCCTCTGGGCCACCAACACTGAAGCTTTCTTT. This encodes CASSLWATNTEAFF.

The chain recombines TRBV5-4 with TRBJ2-7; 9 nucleotides agree with TRBD2. This CDR3 has 15 residues. V shed 4 bases, J shed 3 bases, and the junction held 8 bases outside the gene matches. Germline V gene data show CDR1 as SGHNT and CDR2 as YYREEE (reference sequence). CDR3 coding DNA: TGTGCCAGCAGCCAGGGACCTAGCGGGGTCTACGAGCAGTACGTC. It is translated as CASSQGPSGVYEQYV.

The chain joins TRBV7-3 to TRBJ2-2, with 9 bases identical to TRBD2. V shed 5 bases and J 6 bases; nucleotides not matched to a gene: 4. The CDR3 contains 14 residues. Germline assignment: CDR1 SGHTA and CDR2 FQGTGA. In DNA form, the CDR3 reads TGTGCCAGCAGCCCTAGCGGGGCCCCCGGGGAGCTGTTTTTT. Translated, it gives CASSPSGAPGELFF.

This clone has just one count. One junction end does not reproduce the germline sequence, and a read error may be involved. This rearrangement joins TRBV9 to TRBJ2-7; 9 bases are shared with TRBD1. This CDR3 spans 13 amino acids. Per the germline V gene, CDR1 is SGDLS and CDR2 is YYNGEE. CDR3 sequence: CASSVNEGTGGWW. CDR3 nucleotides: TGTGCCAGCAGCGTAAATGAAGGAACAGGGGGCTGGTGG. Filled out from reference TRBV9 and TRBJ2-7, the complete variable domain reads DSGVTQTPKHLITATGQRVTLRCSPRSGDLSVYWYQQSLDQGLQFLIQYYNGEERAKGNILERFSAQQFPDLHSELNLSSLELGDSALYFCASSVNEGTGGWWGPGTRLTVT.

V gene TRBV6-5 combines with J gene TRBJ1-1; D gene ambiguous. This CDR3 region has 13 residues. Germline V gene sequence: CDR1 MNHEY, CDR2 SVGAGI. V was shortened by 7 bases and J by 3 bases, with 12 bases between the two germline ends. Written as DNA, the CDR3 is TGTGCCAGCATCGGGTTGGGAGACACTGAAGCTTTCTTT. It encodes CASIGLGDTEAFF.

The chain has TRBV6-5 and TRBJ2-2; D might be TRBD2 (6 bases). The CDR3 has 14 amino acids. Trimming shortened V by 7 bases and J by 6 bases, and 15 bases separated the two germline ends. Germline values: CDR1 MNHEY, CDR2 SVGAGI. The CDR3 reads CASTTGLGAGELFF. In nucleotides, the CDR3 is TGTGCCAGCACTACGGGACTGGGGGCCGGGGAGCTGTTTTTT.

J is TRBJ2-3 and V is TRBV5-1, with 9 bases identical to TRBD1. The ends lost 4 bases at V and 1 base at J; junction bases unmatched: 7. The germline CDR1 and CDR2 sequences are SGHRS and YFSETQ. CDR3 length: 16 residues. CDR3 region: CASSPPTGGGTDTQYF. DNA of the CDR3: TGCGCCAGCAGCCCACCAACAGGGGGCGGCACAGATACGCAGTATTTT.

This clone was seen more than once but under ten times. The J gene is TRBJ2-7, the V gene TRBV7-9; D may be TRBD2 (7 bases). Trimming took 4 bases from V and 6 from J, leaving 13 bases between them. The germline V gene encodes CDR1 SEHNR and CDR2 FQNEAQ (reference sequence). This CDR3 contains 13 residues. DNA of the CDR3: TGTGCCAGCAGCTACGGGGGGCCTGGCGAGCAGTACTTC. It specifies CASSYGGPGEQYF.

There are many counts of this clone. The gene calls are TRBV5-6 and TRBJ2-5; D remains unclear. This CDR3 is 13 amino acids long. Germline V CDR1 and CDR2: SGHDT, YYEEEE. V lost 0 bases, J lost 4 bases, and 7 bases lay in between. This chain's CDR3 is CASSLELVETQYF. The CDR3 coding sequence is TGTGCCAGCAGCTTGGAGCTAGTAGAGACCCAGTACTTC.